These 22 T cell receptor beta chains originate from one sample sequenced in a study of radiation and T cells in renal cell carcinoma. Only in-frame clones appear in the TCRdb table, and some are missing; sequencing was by immunoSEQ multiplex PCR. In the table there are 140,000 or so clones, 70% to 90% of which are singletons. As to time point: blood 4 weeks post-SBRT, at nephrectomy. Treatment: 15 Gy SBRT to primary tumor, nephrectomy 4 weeks later. The starting material was blood, obtained from a patient whose treatment included radiotherapy and nephrectomy. These receptors all come from a woman between 45 and 60 years old with renal cell carcinoma.

The chain joins TRBV27 to TRBJ1-6, with unresolved D. V shed 3 bases and J shed 4 bases, with 4 bases lying between them. The CDR3 has 13 amino acids. Per the germline V gene, CDR1 is MNHEY and CDR2 is SMNVEV (reference sequence). CDR3 protein: CASSLSYNSPLHF. The CDR3 DNA sequence: TGTGCCAGCAGTTTGTCTTATAATTCACCCCTCCACTTT.

The chain combines TRBV27 with TRBJ2-4; a possible D gene is TRBD2 (5 bases). Germline V gives CDR1 MNHEY, CDR2 SMNVEV (reference sequence). The length of the CDR3 is 14 residues. V was trimmed by 2 bases and J by 8 bases, leaving 13 bases between them. The CDR3 DNA follows: TGTGCCAGCAGTTTAAAGCGGAATACTGACATTCAGTACTTC. This sequence encodes CASSLKRNTDIQYF.

The chain couples TRBV4-1 to TRBJ1-2, with 8 positions matching TRBD1. CDR3 length equals 12 residues. Germline CDR1 and CDR2: MGHRA and YSYEKL. V gave up 3 bases and J gave up 8 bases; unmatched junction bases: 2. CDR3 loop: CASSQGTGGYTF. In nucleotides, the CDR3 is TGCGCCAGCAGCCAGGGGACAGGAGGCTACACCTTC.

V and J are TRBV5-1 and TRBJ2-3; D is possibly TRBD1 (6 bases). V gave up 6 bases and J gave up 0 bases, with 11 bases separating them. In germline, CDR1 is SGHRS, CDR2 YFSETQ. The CDR3 consists of 14 residues. The CDR3 DNA follows: TGCGCCAGCAACCGGGACACTAGCACAGATACGCAGTATTTT. Translated, it gives CASNRDTSTDTQYF.

The V call is TRBV5-1, the J call TRBJ2-7, with unresolved D. Per germline, CDR1 SGHRS and CDR2 YFSETQ. Trimming cost V 3 bases and J 0 bases, with 13 bases left between them. CDR3 size: 15 residues. The CDR3 sequence is CASSYPDGSSYEQYF. CDR3 nucleotides: TGCGCCAGCAGCTACCCGGACGGTAGCTCCTACGAGCAGTACTTC.

The V gene is TRBV7-2, the J gene TRBJ2-7, with TRBD2 identical over 9 bases. V was pared by 1 base and J by 2 bases, with 6 bases of the junction left unmatched. Germline assignment: CDR1 SGHTA and CDR2 FQGNSA. CDR3 size: 16 residues. This chain's CDR3 is CASSLVVAGATYEQYF. As DNA, the CDR3 is TGTGCCAGCAGCTTAGTAGTAGCGGGGGCCACCTACGAGCAGTACTTC.

The CDR3 reads CASRAPESSNEQFF. The CDR3 DNA follows: TGCGCCAGCAGGGCACCAGAGTCTAGCAATGAGCAGTTCTTC. The chain employs TRBV5-1 and TRBJ2-1; D unresolved. Germline CDR1 reads SGHRS; CDR2 reads YFSETQ. The CDR3 length is 14 residues. V lost 5 bases and J lost 6, with 15 bases in between.

The chain carries TRBV5-1 and TRBJ2-7; tentative D call: TRBD2 (6 bases). CDR1 SGHRS and CDR2 YFSETQ come from the germline V gene. Trimming left V 3 bases short and J 7 bases short, with 20 bases between. The CDR3 sequence is 15 residues long. The chain's CDR3 is CASSWGGTDTWEQYF. CDR3 sequence (DNA): TGCGCCAGCAGCTGGGGCGGGACTGACACTTGGGAGCAGTACTTC.

This clone was seen a handful of times. J is TRBJ2-1 and V is TRBV10-3, with 8 nucleotides matching TRBD2. Germline V gene lookup returns CDR1 ENHRY and CDR2 SYGVKD. The CDR3 runs 14 residues. V was pared by 2 bases and J by 6 bases, with 3 bases of the junction left unmatched. CDR3 loop: CAISEGLASNEQFF. In DNA, the CDR3 is TGTGCCATCAGTGAGGGACTAGCATCCAATGAGCAGTTCTTC.

This clone appeared a few times. This chain links TRBV19 with TRBJ2-7; no definite D call. Per the germline V gene, CDR1 is LNHDA and CDR2 is SQIVND (reference sequence). The CDR3 runs to 14 residues. The ends were cut back, 1 base at V and 2 bases at J, with 9 bases in the middle. The CDR3 DNA reads as TGTGCCAGTAGTATAGGCAGGCTACCCTACGAGCAGTACTTC. Protein: CASSIGRLPYEQYF.

This chain connects TRBV6-1 to TRBJ1-2; D remains unclear. Germline CDR1 reads MNHNS; CDR2 reads SASEGT. The CDR3 runs to 15 residues. V was shortened by 3 bases and J by 3 bases, with 14 bases between the two germline ends. CDR3: CASSDGIGGDYGYTF. For the CDR3, the DNA is TGTGCCAGCAGTGACGGGATCGGAGGTGACTATGGCTACACCTTC.

The rearrangement uses TRBV28 and TRBJ1-2; TRBD1 matches 7 bases. The germline V gene has CDR1 MDHEN and CDR2 SYDVKM. The length of the CDR3 is 12 residues. J was trimmed by 2 bases and V by 8 bases; bases with no gene match: 2. CDR3 sequence (DNA): TGTGCCAGCCTGGGACAGAACTATGGCTACACCTTC. Its protein product is CASLGQNYGYTF.

On this clone: In the same sample, other DNA sequences code for this CDR3. V is TRBV19 and J is TRBJ1-5, with D tentatively TRBD1 (5 bases). Germline assignment: CDR1 LNHDA and CDR2 SQIVND (reference sequence). The CDR3 length is 13 residues. V lost 6 bases to trimming and J lost 5 bases, with 11 bases between them. In nucleotides, the CDR3 is TGTGCCAGTAGCCCGACAGTTTATCAGCCCCAGCATTTT. Amino acids: CASSPTVYQPQHF.

V and J are TRBV29-1 and TRBJ2-5, with 7 positions matching TRBD2. The CDR3 is 15 residues long. Germline V lookup: CDR1 SQVTM, CDR2 ANQGSEA. The junction had 8 bases not matched to a gene; V was cut back by 3 bases and J by 1 base. CDR3 residues: CSVDPLGGGQETQYF. Here the CDR3 DNA reads TGCAGCGTTGACCCTCTGGGGGGGGGCCAAGAGACCCAGTACTTC.

V and J are TRBV5-1 and TRBJ2-5, with D perhaps matching TRBD2 (6 bases). This CDR3 region has 15 residues. The germline V gene encodes CDR1 SGHRS and CDR2 YFSETQ. V shed 4 bases and J shed 1 base, with 14 bases lying between them. The CDR3, as DNA: TGCGCCAGCAGCGCACCCGGGACTTTCCAAGAGACCCAGTACTTC. Its translation is CASSAPGTFQETQYF. Using reference TRBV5-1 and TRBJ2-5 for the parts outside the CDR3, the full variable domain is KAGVTQTPRYLIKTRGQQVTLSCSPISGHRSVSWYQQTPGQGLQFLFEYFSETQRNKGNFPGRFSGRQFSNSRSEMNVSTLELGDSALYLCASSAPGTFQETQYFGPGTRLLVL.

The J gene is TRBJ2-2, the V gene TRBV18; no firm D call. Per germline, CDR1 KGHSH and CDR2 LQKENI. The CDR3 has 16 residues. The ends were cut back, 6 bases at V and 1 base at J, with 15 bases in the middle. CDR3 in DNA: TGTGCCAGCTCTATACAGACACCTGGGAACACCGGGGAGCTGTTTTTT. Protein sequence: CASSIQTPGNTGELFF.

The chain uses TRBV1 and TRBJ2-5; TRBD2, the table's D call, lacks a check against the DNA. TRBV1 is deemed a pseudogene. CDR3 length equals 14 residues. For the CDR3, the DNA is TGCACCAGCAGCCCGTCCGGTCGCGGGGAGACCCAGTACTTC. It codes for CTSSPSGRGETQYF.

This clone is a singleton in its sample. The V call is TRBV6-5, the J call TRBJ1-4; TRBD1 aligns across 7 bases. Germline trimming cut 9 bases from V and 8 bases from J; bases unmatched to any gene: 9. This CDR3 has 13 residues. Germline CDR1 is MNHEY and CDR2 is SVGAGI. The CDR3 sequence: CASFDRAKEKLFF. CDR3 nucleotides: TGTGCCAGTTTCGACAGGGCAAAGGAAAAACTGTTTTTT.

J is TRBJ2-1 and V is TRBV29-1, with D tentatively TRBD2 (6 bases). Looked up from germline, CDR1 is SQVTM and CDR2 is ANQGSEA. With 7 bases removed from V and 0 bases from J, the gap between germline ends came to 13 bases. This CDR3 is built from 14 residues. As DNA, the CDR3 is TGCAGCGGGGTAGTGGGGGGCTCCTACAATGAGCAGTTCTTC. It is translated as CSGVVGGSYNEQFF.

This clone was seen more than once but under ten times. Written as DNA, the CDR3 is TGCGCCAGCAGCTCTACGGACGGGAACACTGAAGCTTTCTTT. Translating gives CASSSTDGNTEAFF. The chain links TRBV5-1 to TRBJ1-1; the D is unclear. The CDR3 extends over 14 amino acids. Trimming cost V 3 bases and J 1 base, with 10 bases left between them. Germline lookup yields CDR1 SGHRS and CDR2 YFSETQ.

CDR3 nucleotides: TGTGCCACCAGCAGGGACAGGGCCAGCAATCAGCCCCAGCATTTT. Protein product: CATSRDRASNQPQHF. The genes are TRBV15 and TRBJ1-5; the match to TRBD1 covers 8 bases. This CDR3 is built from 15 residues. Germline CDR1 LNHNV, CDR2 YYDKDF (reference sequence). V shed 3 bases and J 1 base; nucleotides not matched to a gene: 2.

The chain couples TRBV19 to TRBJ1-4; TRBD1 matches at 7 bases. The CDR3 length is 14 residues. The J segment lost 6 bases and the V segment lost 4 bases, leaving 5 bases of the junction unmatched. Germline V gene sequence: CDR1 LNHDA, CDR2 SQIVND (reference sequence). The CDR3 sequence: CASSTTGADEKLFF. Written as DNA, the CDR3 is TGTGCCAGTAGTACCACAGGGGCGGATGAAAAACTGTTTTTT.